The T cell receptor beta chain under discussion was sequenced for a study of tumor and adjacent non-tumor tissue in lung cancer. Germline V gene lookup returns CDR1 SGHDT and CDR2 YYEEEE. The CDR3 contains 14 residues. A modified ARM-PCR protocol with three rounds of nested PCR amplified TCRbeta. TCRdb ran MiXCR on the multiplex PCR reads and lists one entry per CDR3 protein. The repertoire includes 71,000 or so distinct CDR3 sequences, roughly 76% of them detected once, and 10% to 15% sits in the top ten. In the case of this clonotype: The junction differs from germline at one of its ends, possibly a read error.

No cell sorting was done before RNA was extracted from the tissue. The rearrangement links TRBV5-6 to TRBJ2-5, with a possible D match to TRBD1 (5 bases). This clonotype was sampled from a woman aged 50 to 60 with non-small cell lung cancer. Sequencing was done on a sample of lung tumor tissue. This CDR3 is CASSFQGGEETEYF. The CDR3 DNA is TGTGCTAGCAGCTTTCAGGGTGGGGAAGAGACCGAGTACTTC.